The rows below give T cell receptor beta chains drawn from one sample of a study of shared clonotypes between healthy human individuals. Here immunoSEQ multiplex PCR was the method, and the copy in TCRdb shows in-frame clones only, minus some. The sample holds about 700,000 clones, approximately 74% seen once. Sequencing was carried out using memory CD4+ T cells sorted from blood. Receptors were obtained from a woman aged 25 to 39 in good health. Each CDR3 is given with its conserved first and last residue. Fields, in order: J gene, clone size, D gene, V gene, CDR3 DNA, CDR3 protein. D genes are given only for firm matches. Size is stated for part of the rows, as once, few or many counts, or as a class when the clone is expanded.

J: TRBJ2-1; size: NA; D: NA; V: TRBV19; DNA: TGTGCCAGTAGTCCGGGAGTAGGGTCCTACAATGAGCAGTTCTTC; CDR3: CASSPGVGSYNEQFF
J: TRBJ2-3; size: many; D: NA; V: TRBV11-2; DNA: TGTGCCAGCAGCCCCGACGGGAGAGGCGCCACAGATACGCAGTATTTT; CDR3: CASSPDGRGATDTQYF
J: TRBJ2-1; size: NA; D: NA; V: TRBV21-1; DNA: TGTGCCAGCAGCAAATCGGTCCGGGAGGCCATAACAATCTACAATGAGCAGTTCTTC; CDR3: CASSKSVREAITIYNEQFF
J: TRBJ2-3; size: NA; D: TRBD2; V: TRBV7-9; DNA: TGTGCCAGCAGGCCTGGACTAGCGGCTAGCACAGATACGCAGTATTTT; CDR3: CASRPGLAASTDTQYF
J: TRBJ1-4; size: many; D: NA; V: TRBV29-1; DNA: TGCAGCGTGGAGGGAGGGAATGAAAAACTGTTTTTT; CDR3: CSVEGGNEKLFF
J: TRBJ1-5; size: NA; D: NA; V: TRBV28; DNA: TGTGCCAGCAGTTTAACGTTAGGGACGGATAGCAATCAGCCCCAGCATTTT; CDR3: CASSLTLGTDSNQPQHF
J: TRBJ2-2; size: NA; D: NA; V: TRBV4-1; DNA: TGCGCCAGCAGCCAATACGATAGCGGTACAGCCGGGGAGCTGTTTTTT; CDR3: CASSQYDSGTAGELFF
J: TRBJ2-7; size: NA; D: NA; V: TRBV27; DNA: TGTGCCAGCGCCCGGGGGCAGGCCCGCTACGAGCAGTACTTC; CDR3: CASARGQARYEQYF
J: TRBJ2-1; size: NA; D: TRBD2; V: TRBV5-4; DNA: TGTGCCAGCAGCCCGAAATTAGCGGGAGCCCTGTACAATGAGCAGTTCTTC; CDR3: CASSPKLAGALYNEQFF
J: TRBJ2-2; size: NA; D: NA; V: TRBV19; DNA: TGTGCCAGTACTCCAAGGCACCAGAGGGACACCGGGGAGCTGTTTTTT; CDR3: CASTPRHQRDTGELFF